This TCR beta chain was identified during a study of blood T cell repertoires in COVID-19. Original analysis: Amplifying reference gene primers gave estimates of nucleated cell counts. TCRdb keeps only in-frame clones here, not all; method: immunoSEQ multiplex PCR. V, J and clone size were drawn from that table, and D and trimming were deduced from the DNA. The sample has around 250,000 clones, 80% to 90% seen once. Participant age was roughly 18 to 95 years, and participants resided in roughly 25 US areas. Participants' reported clinical history set cohort assignment. Germline CDR1 LGHDT, CDR2 YNNKEL (reference sequence). The CDR3 runs 13 residues. V shed 5 bases and J shed 2 bases, with 9 bases lying between them.

Input material: PBMCs or T cells enriched from blood (not recorded which). The gene calls are TRBV3-1 (or the pseudogene TRBV3-2) and TRBJ1-1, with D uncertain. The TCR comes from a man younger than 45 with acute COVID-19. The CDR3 region is CASSATSNTEAFF. DNA of the CDR3: TGTGCCAGCAGCGCTACCTCAAACACTGAAGCTTTCTTT.